The 9 T cell receptor beta chains below were found in one sample sequenced in a study of T cell responses to AZD1222 COVID-19 vaccine. Here immunoSEQ multiplex PCR was the method, and the copy in TCRdb shows in-frame clones only, minus some. The table shows over 150,000 clones, with around 92% occurring only once. The specimen comprised peripheral blood, sampled on day 0 of AZD1222 vaccination. The origin of the receptors is an adult in good health.

This rearrangement joins TRBV7-8 to TRBJ2-7; D remains unclear. Germline assignment: CDR1 SGHVS and CDR2 FQNEAQ. Trimming took off 1 base at V and 7 bases at J, with 14 bases between the two ends. The CDR3 has 14 amino acids. For the CDR3, the DNA is TGTGCCAGCAGCTTAGGTCAGACCACTGGGGAGCAGTACGTC. It encodes CASSLGQTTGEQYV.

This clone was seen only once. The CDR3 is CASSQYTPPNSPLHF. CDR3 nucleotide sequence: TGTGCCAGCAGCCAATATACTCCGCCGAATTCACCCCTCCACTTT. V usage is TRBV7-8 and J usage is TRBJ1-6; D remains ambiguous. The germline V gene has CDR1 SGHVS and CDR2 FQNEAQ. The CDR3 sequence is 15 residues long. V was trimmed by 5 bases and J by 7 bases, leaving 15 bases between them. Variable domain in full (rest from reference TRBV7-8 and TRBJ1-6): GAGVSQSPRYKVAKRGQDVALRCDPISGHVSLFWYQQALGQGPEFLTYFQNEAQLDKSGLPSDRFFAERPEGSVSTLKIQRTQQEDSAVYLCASSQYTPPNSPLHFGNGTRLTVT.

The J gene is TRBJ1-1, the V gene TRBV21-1; the table's D gene call, TRBD1, was not cross checked with the DNA. TRBV21-1 is listed as a pseudogene. The CDR3 has 15 residues. The CDR3 is CASSTADTPNTEAFF. CDR3 nucleotides: TGTGCCAGCAGCACTGCTGACACCCCGAACACTGAAGCTTTCTTT.

This clone was seen once. The chain couples TRBV28 to TRBJ1-6; no reliable D call. The CDR3 is 13 residues long. CDR1 and CDR2 (germline): MDHEN, SYDVKM. V dropped 7 bases and J dropped 5 bases, with 9 bases sitting between them. This chain's CDR3 is CASTRRNNSPLHF. The DNA of the CDR3 is TGTGCCAGCACCCGACGGAATAATTCACCCCTCCACTTT.

The V and J genes are TRBV18 and TRBJ1-3; D unresolved. V was trimmed by 3 bases and J by 0 bases, leaving 9 bases between them. The length of the CDR3 is 15 residues. CDR1 and CDR2 from the germline V gene are KGHSH and LQKENI. CDR3 region: CASSPDVLSGNTIYF. The CDR3 DNA follows: TGTGCCAGCTCACCGGACGTGCTCTCTGGAAACACCATATATTTT.

The chain employs TRBV6-2 or TRBV6-3 and TRBJ1-2; D might be TRBD1 (5 bases). V was clipped by 6 bases and J by 7 bases, with 12 bases between them. Germline CDR1 and CDR2: MNHEY and SVGEGT. The CDR3 loop spans 12 amino acids. CDR3 sequence: CASSRAAGGYTF. The CDR3 region has the DNA TGTGCCAGCAGCAGGGCAGCCGGTGGCTACACCTTC.

The chain couples TRBV30 to TRBJ2-5; D is possibly TRBD2 (5 bases). Germline-derived CDR1 and CDR2 are GTSNPN and SVGIG (reference sequence). V gave up 0 bases and J gave up 3 bases, with 14 bases separating them. The CDR3 extends over 15 amino acids. CDR3 in DNA: TGTGCCTGGAGTGTGGGTGACCGGGGTGAAGAGACCCAGTACTTC. Residues: CAWSVGDRGEETQYF.

This clone was observed a few times. This rearrangement joins TRBV28 to TRBJ1-5, with TRBD1 matching over 8 bases. This CDR3 is 15 amino acids long. V shed 5 bases and J 1 base; nucleotides not matched to a gene: 4. The germline V gene has CDR1 MDHEN and CDR2 SYDVKM. In DNA form, the CDR3 reads TGTGCCAGCAGTCTCTGGGACAGGAGCAATCAGCCCCAGCATTTT. Amino acid sequence: CASSLWDRSNQPQHF.

The chain carries TRBV19 and TRBJ1-5, with D perhaps matching TRBD1 (6 bases). Trimming took 4 bases from V and 8 from J, leaving 12 bases between them. The CDR3 loop spans 13 amino acids. Germline assignment: CDR1 LNHDA and CDR2 SQIVND (reference sequence). CDR3 protein: CASSRGGHEPQHF. Written as DNA, the CDR3 is TGTGCCAGTAGTAGGGGGGGGCACGAGCCCCAGCATTTT.